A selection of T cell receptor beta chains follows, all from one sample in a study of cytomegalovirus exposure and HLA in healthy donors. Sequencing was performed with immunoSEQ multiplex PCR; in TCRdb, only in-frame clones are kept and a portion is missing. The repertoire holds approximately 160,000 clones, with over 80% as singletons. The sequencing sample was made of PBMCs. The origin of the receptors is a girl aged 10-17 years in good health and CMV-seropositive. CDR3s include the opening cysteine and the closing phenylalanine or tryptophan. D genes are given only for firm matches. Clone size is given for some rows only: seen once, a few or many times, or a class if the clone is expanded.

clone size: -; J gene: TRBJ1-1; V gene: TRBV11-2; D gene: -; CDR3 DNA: TGTGCCAGCAGCTTAGCCACAGGGATGAACACTGAAGCTTTCTTT; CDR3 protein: CASSLATGMNTEAFF
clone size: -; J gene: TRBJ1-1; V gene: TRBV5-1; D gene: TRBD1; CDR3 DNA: TGCGCCAGCAGCCTAGGGGACAGGGAAGCTGAAGCTTTCTTT; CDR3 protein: CASSLGDREAEAFF
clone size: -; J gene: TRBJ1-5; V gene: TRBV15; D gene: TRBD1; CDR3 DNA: TGTGCCACCAGCAGAGGGACAGGGGGACAGCCCCAGCATTTT; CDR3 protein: CATSRGTGGQPQHF
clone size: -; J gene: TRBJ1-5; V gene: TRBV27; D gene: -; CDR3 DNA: TGTGCCAGCAGTTTAACGGGGAGGAATCAGCCCCAGCATTTT; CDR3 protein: CASSLTGRNQPQHF
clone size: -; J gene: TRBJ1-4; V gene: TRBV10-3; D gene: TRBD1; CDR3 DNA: TGTGCCATCAGTGCCAGACAGGGAGTTAATGAAAAACTGTTTTTT; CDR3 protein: CAISARQGVNEKLFF
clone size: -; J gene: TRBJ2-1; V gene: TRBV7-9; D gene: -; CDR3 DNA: TGTGCCAGCAGCTTACTCCCGGAGCAGTTCTTC; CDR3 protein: CASSLLPEQFF
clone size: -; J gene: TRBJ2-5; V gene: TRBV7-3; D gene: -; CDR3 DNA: TGTGCCAGCAGCTTCCGGCTAGGAGAGACCCAGTACTTC; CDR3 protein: CASSFRLGETQYF
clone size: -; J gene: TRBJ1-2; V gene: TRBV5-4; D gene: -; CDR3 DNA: TGTGCCAGCAGCTTGGGACAGGCCCGCTATGGCTACACCTTC; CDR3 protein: CASSLGQARYGYTF
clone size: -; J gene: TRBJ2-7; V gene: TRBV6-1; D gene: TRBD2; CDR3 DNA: TGTGCCAGCAGGGAAGGCGGGGGAAACTACGAGCAGTACTTC; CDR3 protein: CASREGGGNYEQYF
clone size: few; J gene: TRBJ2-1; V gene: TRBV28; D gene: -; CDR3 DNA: TGTGCCAGCAGCACAGCCGTGCCCAATGAGCAGTTCTTC; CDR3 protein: CASSTAVPNEQFF
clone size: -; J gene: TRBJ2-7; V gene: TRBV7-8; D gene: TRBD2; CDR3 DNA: TGTGCCAGCAGCTCGAGCAGCGGGGGGTGGTACGAGCAGTACTTC; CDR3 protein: CASSSSSGGWYEQYF
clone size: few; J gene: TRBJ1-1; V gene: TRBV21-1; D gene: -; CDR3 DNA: TGTGCCAGCAGCACTCCAGGGGTCACTGAAGCTTTCTTT; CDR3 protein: CASSTPGVTEAFF
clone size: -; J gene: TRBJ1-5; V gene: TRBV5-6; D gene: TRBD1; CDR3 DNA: TGTGCCAGCAGCTTGGGGCAGGGGGTCCAGCCCCAGCATTTT; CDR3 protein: CASSLGQGVQPQHF
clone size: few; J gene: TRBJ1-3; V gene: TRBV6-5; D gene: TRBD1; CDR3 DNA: TGTGCCAGCAGTTACGGGACAGAAGCTGGAAACACCATATATTTT; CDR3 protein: CASSYGTEAGNTIYF
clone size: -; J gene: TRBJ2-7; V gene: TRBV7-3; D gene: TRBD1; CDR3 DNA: TGTGCCAGCAGCCGACAGGGGAGCGACGAGCAGTACTTC; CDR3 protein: CASSRQGSDEQYF
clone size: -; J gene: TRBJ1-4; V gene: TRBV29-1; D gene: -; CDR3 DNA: TGCAGCGTTGAAGTCGGTGAAAAACTGTTTTTT; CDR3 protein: CSVEVGEKLFF
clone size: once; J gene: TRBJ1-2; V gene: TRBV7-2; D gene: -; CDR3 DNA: TGTGCCAGCAGCTTAGGTGGGGGGGAGGGCTACACCTTC; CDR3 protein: CASSLGGGEGYTF
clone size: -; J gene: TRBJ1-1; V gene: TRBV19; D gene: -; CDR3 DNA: TGTGCCAGTAGTCTTAGACAGATGAACACTGAAGCTTTCTTT; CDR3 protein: CASSLRQMNTEAFF
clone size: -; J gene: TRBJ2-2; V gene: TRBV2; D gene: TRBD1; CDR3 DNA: TGTGCCAGCAGGGTCTGGACAGGGGACACCGGGGAGCTGTTTTTT; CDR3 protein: CASRVWTGDTGELFF
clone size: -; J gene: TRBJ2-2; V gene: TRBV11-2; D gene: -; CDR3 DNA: TGTGCCAGCAGCTTTAGGGGTTCATTTAACACCGGGGAGCTGTTTTTT; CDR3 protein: CASSFRGSFNTGELFF
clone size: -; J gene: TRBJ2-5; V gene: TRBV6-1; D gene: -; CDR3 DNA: TGTGCCAGCAGTGAAGGCGGGACTCAGGTAGAGACCCAGTACTTC; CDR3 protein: CASSEGGTQVETQYF
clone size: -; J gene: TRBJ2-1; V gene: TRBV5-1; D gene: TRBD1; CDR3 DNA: TGCGCCAGCAGCCACCCGGACAGGGCACGCAATGAGCAGTTCTTC; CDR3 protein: CASSHPDRARNEQFF
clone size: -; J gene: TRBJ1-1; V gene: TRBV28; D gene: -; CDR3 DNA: TGTGCCAGCAGGGAAGAGGGTGGGAACACTGAAGCTTTCTTT; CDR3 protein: CASREEGGNTEAFF
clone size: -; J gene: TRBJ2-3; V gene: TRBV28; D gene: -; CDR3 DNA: TGTGCCAGCAGGGAGACAGATACGCAGTATTTT; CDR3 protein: CASRETDTQYF
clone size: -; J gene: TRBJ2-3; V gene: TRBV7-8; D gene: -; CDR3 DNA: TGTGCCAGCAGCTCTCTAGCAGGGGCCTCGGGCACAGATACGCAGTATTTT; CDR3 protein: CASSSLAGASGTDTQYF
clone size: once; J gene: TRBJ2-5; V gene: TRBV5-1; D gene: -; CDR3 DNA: TGCGCCAGCAGTCCGAGCGGTACCCAAGAGACCCAGTACTTC; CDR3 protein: CASSPSGTQETQYF
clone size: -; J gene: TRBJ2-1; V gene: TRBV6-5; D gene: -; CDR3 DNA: TGTGCCAGCAGTTACGGGACTCTGTGGAATGAGCAGTTCTTC; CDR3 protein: CASSYGTLWNEQFF
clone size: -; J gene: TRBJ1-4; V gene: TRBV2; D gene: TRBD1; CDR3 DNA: TGTGCCAGCAGATTTTGGGACAGGGTGGAAAAACTGTTTTTT; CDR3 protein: CASRFWDRVEKLFF
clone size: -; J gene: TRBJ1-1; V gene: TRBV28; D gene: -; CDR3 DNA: TGTGCCAGCAGTTTGGTCACTAACACTGAAGCTTTCTTT; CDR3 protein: CASSLVTNTEAFF
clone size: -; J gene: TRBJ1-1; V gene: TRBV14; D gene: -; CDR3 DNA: TGTGCCAGCAGCCAAGCTTTACGGACAGAGCTGAACACTGAAGCTTTCTTT; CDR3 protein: CASSQALRTELNTEAFF
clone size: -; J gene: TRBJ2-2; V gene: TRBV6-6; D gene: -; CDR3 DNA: TGTGCCAGCAGTTACGCGGACACCGGGGAGCTGTTTTTT; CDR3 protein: CASSYADTGELFF
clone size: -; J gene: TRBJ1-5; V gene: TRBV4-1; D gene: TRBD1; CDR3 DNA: TGCGCCAGCAGCCAAGATGGGGGACAGGGGATCAATCAGCCCCAGCATTTT; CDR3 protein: CASSQDGGQGINQPQHF
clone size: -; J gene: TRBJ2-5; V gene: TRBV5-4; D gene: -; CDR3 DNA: TGTGCCAGCAGCTCGCCCGGACAGCAAGAGACCCAGTACTTC; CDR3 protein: CASSSPGQQETQYF
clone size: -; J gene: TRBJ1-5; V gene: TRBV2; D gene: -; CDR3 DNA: TGTGCCAGCAGCTTAGAGGAGCCCCAGCATTTT; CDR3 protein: CASSLEEPQHF
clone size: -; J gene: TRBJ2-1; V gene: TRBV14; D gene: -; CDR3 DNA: TGTGCCAGCAGCCCTCAACGTTGGACAGTAGCCCATGAGCAGTTCTTC; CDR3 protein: CASSPQRWTVAHEQFF
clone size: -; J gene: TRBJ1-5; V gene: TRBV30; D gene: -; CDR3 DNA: TGTGCCTGGAGTGTATCCGGGGGAGTCAATCAGCCCCAGCATTTT; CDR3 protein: CAWSVSGGVNQPQHF
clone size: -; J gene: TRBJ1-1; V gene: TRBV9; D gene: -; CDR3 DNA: TGTGCCAGCAGCGCCAGGGTATCCACTGAAGCTTTCTTT; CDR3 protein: CASSARVSTEAFF
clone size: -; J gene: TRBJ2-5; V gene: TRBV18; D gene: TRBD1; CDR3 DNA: TGTGCCAGCTCTCCACAGGGGGAAGAGACCCAGTACTTC; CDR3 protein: CASSPQGEETQYF
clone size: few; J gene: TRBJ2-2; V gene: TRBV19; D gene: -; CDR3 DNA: TGTGCCAGTAGGACAGCGAACACCGGGGAGCTGTTTTTT; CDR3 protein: CASRTANTGELFF
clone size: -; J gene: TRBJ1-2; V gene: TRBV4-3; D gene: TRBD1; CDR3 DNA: TGCGCCAGCAGCCAAAAAGACAGGGCTGCCTTTGGCTACACCTTC; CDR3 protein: CASSQKDRAAFGYTF
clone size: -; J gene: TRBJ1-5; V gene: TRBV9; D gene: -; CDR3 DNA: TGTGCCAGCAGCGTAGGGTCAACAGCCACTAGTGGGCCCCAGCATTTT; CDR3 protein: CASSVGSTATSGPQHF
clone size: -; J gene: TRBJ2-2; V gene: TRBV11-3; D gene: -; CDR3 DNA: TGTGCCAGCAGCTTAGCAACAGAGAACACCGGGGAGCTGTTTTTT; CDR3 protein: CASSLATENTGELFF
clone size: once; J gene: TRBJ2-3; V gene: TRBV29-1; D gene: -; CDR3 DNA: TGCAGCGCTTGGACACCTCAGGCAGATACGCAGTATTTT; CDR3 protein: CSAWTPQADTQYF
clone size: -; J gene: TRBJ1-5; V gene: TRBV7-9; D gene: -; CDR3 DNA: TGTGCCAGCAGCACGAGTCAGGGCAATCAGCCCCAGCATTTT; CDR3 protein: CASSTSQGNQPQHF
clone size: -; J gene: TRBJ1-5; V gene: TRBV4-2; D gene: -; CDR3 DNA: TGTGCCAGCAGCCAAGAGTTGGGCAGCAATCAGCCCCAGCATTTT; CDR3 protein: CASSQELGSNQPQHF
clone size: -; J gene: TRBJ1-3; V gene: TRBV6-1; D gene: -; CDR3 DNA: TGTGCCACCCTTGACAGCCACTCTGGAAACACCATATATTTT; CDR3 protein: CATLDSHSGNTIYF
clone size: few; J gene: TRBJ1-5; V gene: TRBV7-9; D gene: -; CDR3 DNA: TGTGCCAGCAGCCCGAGCGCGGTTAGCAATCAGCCCCAGCATTTT; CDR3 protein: CASSPSAVSNQPQHF
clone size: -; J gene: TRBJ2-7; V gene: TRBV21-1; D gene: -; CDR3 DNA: TGTGCCAGCAGCACTAGGACTAGCGGGAGATACGAGCAGTACTTC; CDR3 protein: CASSTRTSGRYEQYF
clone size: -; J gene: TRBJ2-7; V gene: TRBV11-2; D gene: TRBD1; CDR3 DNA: TGTGCCAGCAGCCCGACGGGACAGGGGGCTTACGAGCAGTACTTC; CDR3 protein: CASSPTGQGAYEQYF
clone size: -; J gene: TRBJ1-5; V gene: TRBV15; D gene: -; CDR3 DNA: TGTGCCACCAGCCGAACCATGTTGACAGGTTACAATCAGCCCCAGCATTTT; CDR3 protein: CATSRTMLTGYNQPQHF
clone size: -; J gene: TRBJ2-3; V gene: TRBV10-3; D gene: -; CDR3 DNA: TGTGCCATCAGTAACGGATGGGCTAGCACAGATACGCAGTATTTT; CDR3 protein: CAISNGWASTDTQYF